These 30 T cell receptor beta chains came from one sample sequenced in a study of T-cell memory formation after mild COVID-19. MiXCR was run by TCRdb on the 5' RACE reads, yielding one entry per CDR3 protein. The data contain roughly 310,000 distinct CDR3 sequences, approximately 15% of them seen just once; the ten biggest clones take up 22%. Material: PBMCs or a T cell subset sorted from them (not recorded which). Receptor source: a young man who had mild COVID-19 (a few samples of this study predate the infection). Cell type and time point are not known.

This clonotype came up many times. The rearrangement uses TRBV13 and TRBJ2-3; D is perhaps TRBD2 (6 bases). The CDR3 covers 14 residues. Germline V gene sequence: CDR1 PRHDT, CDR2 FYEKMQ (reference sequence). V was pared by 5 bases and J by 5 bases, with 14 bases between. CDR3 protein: CASSPRGSLDTQYF. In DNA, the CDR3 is TGTGCCAGCAGCCCCCGGGGGAGCTTAGATACGCAGTATTTT.

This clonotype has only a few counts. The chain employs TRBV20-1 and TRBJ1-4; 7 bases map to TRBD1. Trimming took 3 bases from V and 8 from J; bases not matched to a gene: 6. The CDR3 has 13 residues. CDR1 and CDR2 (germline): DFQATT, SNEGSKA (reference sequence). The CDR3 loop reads CSARGQLGEKLFF. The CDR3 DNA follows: TGCAGTGCTAGGGGACAGCTTGGGGAAAAACTGTTTTTT.

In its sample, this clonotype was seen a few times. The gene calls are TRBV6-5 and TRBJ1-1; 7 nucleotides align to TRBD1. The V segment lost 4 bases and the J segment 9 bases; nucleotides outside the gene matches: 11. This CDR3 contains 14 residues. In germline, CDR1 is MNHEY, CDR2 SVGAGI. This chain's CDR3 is CASSLGGDSLQAFF. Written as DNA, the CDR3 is TGTGCCAGCAGTTTAGGAGGGGACAGCTTACAAGCTTTCTTT.

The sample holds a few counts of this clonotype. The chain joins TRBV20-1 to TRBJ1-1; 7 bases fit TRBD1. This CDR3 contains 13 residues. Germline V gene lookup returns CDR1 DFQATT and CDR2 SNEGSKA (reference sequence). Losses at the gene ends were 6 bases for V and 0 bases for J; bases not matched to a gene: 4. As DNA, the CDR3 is TGCAGTGCCGACGGGACAGTGAACACTGAAGCTTTCTTT. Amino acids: CSADGTVNTEAFF.

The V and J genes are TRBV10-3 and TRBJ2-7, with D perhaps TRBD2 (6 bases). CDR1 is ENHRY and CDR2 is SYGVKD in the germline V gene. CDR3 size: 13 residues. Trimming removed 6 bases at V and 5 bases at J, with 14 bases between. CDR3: CAISYGGSNEQYF. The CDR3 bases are TGTGCCATCAGCTATGGGGGGTCAAACGAGCAGTACTTC.

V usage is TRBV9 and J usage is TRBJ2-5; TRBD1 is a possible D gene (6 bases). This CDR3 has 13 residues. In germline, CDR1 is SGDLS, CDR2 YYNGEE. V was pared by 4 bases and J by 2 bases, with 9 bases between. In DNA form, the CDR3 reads TGTGCCAGCAGCACCGGACAGCAAGAGACCCAGTACTTC. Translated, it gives CASSTGQQETQYF.

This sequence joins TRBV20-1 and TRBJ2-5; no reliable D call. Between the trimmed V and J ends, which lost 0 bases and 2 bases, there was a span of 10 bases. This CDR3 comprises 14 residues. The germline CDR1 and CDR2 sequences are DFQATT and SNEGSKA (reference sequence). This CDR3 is CSAREAVGQETQYF. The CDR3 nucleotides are TGCAGTGCTAGAGAGGCGGTGGGGCAAGAGACCCAGTACTTC.

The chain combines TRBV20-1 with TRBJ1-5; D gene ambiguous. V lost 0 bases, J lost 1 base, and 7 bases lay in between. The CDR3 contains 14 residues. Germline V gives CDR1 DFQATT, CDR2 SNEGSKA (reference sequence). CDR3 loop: CSAREEASNQPQHF. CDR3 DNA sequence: TGCAGTGCTAGAGAGGAAGCAAGCAATCAGCCCCAGCATTTT.

The CDR3 here is CAISEGGGGTGELFF. The CDR3 DNA is TGTGCCATCAGTGAAGGCGGCGGGGGCACCGGGGAGCTGTTTTTT. The chain carries TRBV10-3 and TRBJ2-2, with 7 bases that match TRBD2. J was trimmed by 4 bases and V by 3 bases; bases with no gene match: 5. From germline, CDR1 is ENHRY and CDR2 SYGVKD. The CDR3 has 15 amino acids.

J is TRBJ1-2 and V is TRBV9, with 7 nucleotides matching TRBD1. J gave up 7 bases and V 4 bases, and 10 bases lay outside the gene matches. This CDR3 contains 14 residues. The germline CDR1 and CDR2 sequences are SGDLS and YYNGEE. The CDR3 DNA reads TGTGCCAGCAGCACCCGACAGGGTTTAGGTGGCTACACCTTC. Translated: CASSTRQGLGGYTF.

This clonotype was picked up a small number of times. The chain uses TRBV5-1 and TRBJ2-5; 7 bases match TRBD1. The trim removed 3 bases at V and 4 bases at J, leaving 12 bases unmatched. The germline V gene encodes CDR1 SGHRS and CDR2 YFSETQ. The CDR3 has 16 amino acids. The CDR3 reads CASSSGTARAGETQYF. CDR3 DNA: TGCGCCAGCAGCTCCGGGACAGCGAGGGCGGGAGAGACCCAGTACTTC. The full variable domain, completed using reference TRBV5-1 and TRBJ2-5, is KAGVTQTPRYLIKTRGQQVTLSCSPISGHRSVSWYQQTPGQGLQFLFEYFSETQRNKGNFPGRFSGRQFSNSRSEMNVSTLELGDSALYLCASSSGTARAGETQYFGPGTRLLVL.

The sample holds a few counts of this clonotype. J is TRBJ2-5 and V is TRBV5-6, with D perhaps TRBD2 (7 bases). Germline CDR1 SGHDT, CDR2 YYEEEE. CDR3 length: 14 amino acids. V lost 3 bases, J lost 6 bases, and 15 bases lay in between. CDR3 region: CASSSLMGGQTQYF. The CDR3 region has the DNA TGTGCCAGCAGCTCCCTAATGGGGGGGCAGACCCAGTACTTC.

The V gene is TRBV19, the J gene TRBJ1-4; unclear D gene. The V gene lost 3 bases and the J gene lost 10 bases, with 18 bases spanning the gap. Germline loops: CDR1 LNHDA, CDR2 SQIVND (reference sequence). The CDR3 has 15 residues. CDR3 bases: TGTGCCAGTAGTATGGATTGGACCGGAGGTGGAAAACTGTTTTTT. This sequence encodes CASSMDWTGGGKLFF.

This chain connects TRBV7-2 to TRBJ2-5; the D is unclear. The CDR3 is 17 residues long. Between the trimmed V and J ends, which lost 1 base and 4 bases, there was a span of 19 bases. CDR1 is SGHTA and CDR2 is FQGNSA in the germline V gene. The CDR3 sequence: CASSLGVQEWVGETQYF. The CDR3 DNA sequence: TGTGCCAGCAGCTTAGGGGTCCAGGAATGGGTCGGAGAGACCCAGTACTTC.

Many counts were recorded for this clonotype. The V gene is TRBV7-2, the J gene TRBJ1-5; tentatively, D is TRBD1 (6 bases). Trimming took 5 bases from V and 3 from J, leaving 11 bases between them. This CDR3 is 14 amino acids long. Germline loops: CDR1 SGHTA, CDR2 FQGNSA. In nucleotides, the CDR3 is TGTGCCAGCAGCCAGGACAGAGTCAATCAGCCCCAGCATTTT. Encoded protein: CASSQDRVNQPQHF.

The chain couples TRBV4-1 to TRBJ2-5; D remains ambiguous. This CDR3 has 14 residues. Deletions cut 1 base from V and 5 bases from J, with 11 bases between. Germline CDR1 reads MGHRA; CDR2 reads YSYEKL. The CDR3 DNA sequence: TGCGCCAGCAGCCAAGCGACGGACGGGGAGACCCAGTACTTC. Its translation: CASSQATDGETQYF.

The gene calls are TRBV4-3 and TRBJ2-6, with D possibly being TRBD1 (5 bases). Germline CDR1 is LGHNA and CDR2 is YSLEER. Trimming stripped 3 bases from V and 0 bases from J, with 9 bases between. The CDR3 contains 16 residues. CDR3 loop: CASSHTTGSGANVLTF. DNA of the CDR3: TGCGCCAGCAGCCATACTACAGGCTCTGGGGCCAACGTCCTGACTTTC.

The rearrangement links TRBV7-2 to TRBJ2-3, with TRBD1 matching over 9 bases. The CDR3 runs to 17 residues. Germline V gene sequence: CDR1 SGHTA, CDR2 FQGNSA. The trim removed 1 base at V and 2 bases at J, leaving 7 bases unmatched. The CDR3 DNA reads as TGTGCCAGCAGCTTAGGTGGGACAGGGTACTTCACAGATACGCAGTATTTT. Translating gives CASSLGGTGYFTDTQYF.

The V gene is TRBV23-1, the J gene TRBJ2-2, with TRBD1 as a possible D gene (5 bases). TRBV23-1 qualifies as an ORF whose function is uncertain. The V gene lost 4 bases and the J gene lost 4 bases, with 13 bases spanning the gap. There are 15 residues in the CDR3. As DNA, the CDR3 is TGCGCCAGCAGTCCGTGCCAGGGCGGCACCGGGGAGCTGTTTTTT. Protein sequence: CASSPCQGGTGELFF.

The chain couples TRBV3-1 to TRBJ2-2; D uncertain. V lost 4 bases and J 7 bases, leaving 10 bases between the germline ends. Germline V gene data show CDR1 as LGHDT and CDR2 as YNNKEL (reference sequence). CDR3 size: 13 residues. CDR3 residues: CASSRLRNGELFF. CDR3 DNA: TGTGCCAGCAGCCGCCTGAGGAACGGGGAGCTGTTTTTT.

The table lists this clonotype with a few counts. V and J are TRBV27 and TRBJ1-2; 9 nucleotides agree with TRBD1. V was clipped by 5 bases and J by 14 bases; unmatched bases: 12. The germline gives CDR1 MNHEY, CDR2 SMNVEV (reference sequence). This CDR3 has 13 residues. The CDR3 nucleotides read TGTGCCAGCAGTATGTCACCGGGACAGGGTTGGACCTTC. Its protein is CASSMSPGQGWTF.

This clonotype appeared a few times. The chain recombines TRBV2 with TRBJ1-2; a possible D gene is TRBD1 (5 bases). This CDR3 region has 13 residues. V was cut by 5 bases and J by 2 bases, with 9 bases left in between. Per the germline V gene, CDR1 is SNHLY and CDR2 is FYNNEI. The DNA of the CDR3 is TGTGCCAGCAGTAACGACAGAAACTATGGCTACACCTTC. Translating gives CASSNDRNYGYTF.

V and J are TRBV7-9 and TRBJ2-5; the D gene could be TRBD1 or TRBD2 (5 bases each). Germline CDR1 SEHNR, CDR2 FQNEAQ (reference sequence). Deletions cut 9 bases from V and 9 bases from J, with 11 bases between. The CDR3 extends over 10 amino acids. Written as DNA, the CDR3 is TGTGCCAGTGAAGGGGAGTCCCAGTACTTC. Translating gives CASEGESQYF.

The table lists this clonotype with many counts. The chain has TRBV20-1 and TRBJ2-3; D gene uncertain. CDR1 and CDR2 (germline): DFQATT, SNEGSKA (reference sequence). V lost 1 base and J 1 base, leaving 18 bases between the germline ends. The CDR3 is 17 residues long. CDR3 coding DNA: TGCAGTGCTAGAGTTTCATTATCCCACGTCGGCACAGATACGCAGTATTTT. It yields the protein CSARVSLSHVGTDTQYF.

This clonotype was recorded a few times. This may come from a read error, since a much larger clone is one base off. The CDR3 sequence is CAISQRGTETGEQYF. DNA for the CDR3: TGCGCCATCAGCCAGCGTGGGACAGAGACAGGCGAGCAGTACTTC. The chain has TRBV4-1 and TRBJ2-7; TRBD1 matches at 7 bases. This CDR3 is 15 amino acids long. The germline gives CDR1 MGHRA, CDR2 YSYEKL.

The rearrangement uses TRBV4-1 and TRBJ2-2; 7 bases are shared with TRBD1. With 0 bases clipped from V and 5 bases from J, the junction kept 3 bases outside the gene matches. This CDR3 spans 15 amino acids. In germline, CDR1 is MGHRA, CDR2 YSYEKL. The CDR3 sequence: CASSQEGTETGELFF. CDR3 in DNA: TGCGCCAGCAGCCAAGAGGGGACAGAGACCGGGGAGCTGTTTTTT.

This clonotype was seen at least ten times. This CDR3 is CASSRSGLEAFF. The DNA for the CDR3 is TGTGCCAGCTCACGTTCAGGGCTTGAAGCTTTCTTT. This chain joins TRBV7-2 and TRBJ1-1, with D perhaps TRBD1 (5 bases). V lost 8 bases, J lost 7 bases, and 14 bases lay in between. Germline assignment: CDR1 SGHTA and CDR2 FQGNSA. The CDR3 runs 12 residues.

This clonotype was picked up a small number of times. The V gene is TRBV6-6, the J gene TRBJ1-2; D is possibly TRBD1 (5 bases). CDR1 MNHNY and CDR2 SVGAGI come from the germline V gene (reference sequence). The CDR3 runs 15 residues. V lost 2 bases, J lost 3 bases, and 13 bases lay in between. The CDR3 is CASSYPAGRDYGYTF. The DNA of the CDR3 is TGTGCCAGCAGTTACCCAGCAGGGCGGGACTATGGCTACACCTTC.

The CDR3: CASSFFGHLSNQPQHF. CDR3 nucleotides: TGTGCCAGCAGCTTTTTCGGACACCTTAGCAATCAGCCCCAGCATTTT. The chain employs TRBV7-2 and TRBJ1-5; tentatively, D is TRBD1 (5 bases). Germline loops: CDR1 SGHTA, CDR2 FQGNSA. V lost 3 bases and J 0 bases, leaving 12 bases between the germline ends. The CDR3 is made up of 16 amino acids.

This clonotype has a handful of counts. CDR3 amino acids: CASSPSEGGRIDTQYF. In DNA form, the CDR3 reads TGTGCCAGCAGTCCCTCGGAGGGGGGGAGAATAGATACGCAGTATTTT. The rearrangement joins TRBV12-3 or TRBV12-4 to TRBJ2-3, with a tentative D call TRBD2 (7 bases). The V end lost 5 bases, the J end lost 5 bases, and 20 bases lay between the germline ends. This CDR3 has 16 amino acids.